The entry below describes one T cell receptor (beta chain). Sequencing used immunoSEQ multiplex PCR; TCRdb keeps in-frame clones, though not all of them. The table shows some 25,000 clones, with roughly nine tenths occurring only once. This sample was included in a study of tissue T cells after allogeneic stem cell transplantation. Study overall: CD3+ T cells were flow-sorted when enough cells; otherwise DNA extracted directly.

The CDR3 extends over 16 amino acids. Germline V lookup: CDR1 SGHTA, CDR2 FQGTGA. V lost 6 bases and J lost 6; bases outside the gene matches: 11. The chain joins TRBV7-3 to TRBJ2-1; 10 nucleotides line up with TRBD2. The input for sequencing was blood, taken before transplantation. The receptor was derived from a male donor at least 60 years old who later had graft-versus-host disease after an allogeneic stem cell transplant. The CDR3 region is CASRPLAGPTGNEQFF. The CDR3 DNA reads as TGTGCCAGCAGACCACTAGCGGGACCAACGGGCAATGAGCAGTTCTTC.